This T cell receptor beta chain was retrieved from a study of OX40 agonist ivuxolimab in advanced cancers. Study-level background: There were three patients with partial responses, one having hepatocellular carcinoma and two cutaneous melanoma. Findings of the study overall: Dosing at 0.1 to 3.0 mg/kg was accompanied by clonal expansion of CD4+ and CD8+ blood T cells by week 6.

With regard to this clone: The target antigen is unknown.

Germline-derived CDR1 and CDR2 are KGHSH and LQKENI. CDR3 length equals 15 residues. J lost 4 bases, V lost 0 bases, and 2 bases had no gene match. The assay was immunoSEQ multiplex PCR, and TCRdb's table has in-frame clones only and misses some. The table has tens of thousands of clones, over 80% seen once; the top ten hold around a third. If patients had autoimmune disease history or systemic immunosuppression, they were excluded. The specimen was CD4+ or CD8+ T cells sorted from blood, collected in a trial of the OX40 agonist ivuxolimab. This sequence was found in an adult with an advanced solid tumor such as melanoma, head and neck, liver or kidney cancer. This chain uses TRBV18 with TRBJ2-7; 11 positions agree with TRBD2. The CDR3, as DNA: TGTGCCAGCTCACCACCGCTAGCGGGAGGTTACGAGCAGTACTTC. Protein: CASSPPLAGGYEQYF.